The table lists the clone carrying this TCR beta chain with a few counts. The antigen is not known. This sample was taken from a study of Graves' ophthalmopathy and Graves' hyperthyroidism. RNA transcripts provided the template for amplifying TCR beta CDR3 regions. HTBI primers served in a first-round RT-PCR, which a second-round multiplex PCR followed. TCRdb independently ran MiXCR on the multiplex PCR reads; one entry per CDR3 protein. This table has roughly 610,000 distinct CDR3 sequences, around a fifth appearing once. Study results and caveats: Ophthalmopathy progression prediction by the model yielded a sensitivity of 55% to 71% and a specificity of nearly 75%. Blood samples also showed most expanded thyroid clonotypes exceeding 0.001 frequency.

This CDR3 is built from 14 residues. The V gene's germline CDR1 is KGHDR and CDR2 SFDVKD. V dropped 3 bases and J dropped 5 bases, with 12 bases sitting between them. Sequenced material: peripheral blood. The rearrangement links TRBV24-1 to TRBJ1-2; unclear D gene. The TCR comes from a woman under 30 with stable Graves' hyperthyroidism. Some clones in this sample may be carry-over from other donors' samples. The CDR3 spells CATSDTQRGYGYTF. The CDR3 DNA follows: TGTGCCACCAGTGATACCCAACGGGGATATGGCTACACCTTC.